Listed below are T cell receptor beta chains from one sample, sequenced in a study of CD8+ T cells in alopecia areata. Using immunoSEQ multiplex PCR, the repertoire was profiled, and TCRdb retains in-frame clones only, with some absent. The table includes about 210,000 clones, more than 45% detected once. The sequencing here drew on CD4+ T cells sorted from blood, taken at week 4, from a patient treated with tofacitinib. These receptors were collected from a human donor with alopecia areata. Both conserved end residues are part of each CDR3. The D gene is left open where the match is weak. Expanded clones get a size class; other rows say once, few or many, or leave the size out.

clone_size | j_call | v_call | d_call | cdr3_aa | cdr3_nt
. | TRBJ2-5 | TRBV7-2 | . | CASSVRTPPRETQYF | TGTGCCAGCAGCGTGAGGACGCCCCCCCGTGAGACCCAGTACTTC
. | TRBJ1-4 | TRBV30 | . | CAWSIPGGSAKLFF | TGTGCCTGGAGCATTCCCGGGGGAAGTGCAAAACTGTTTTTT
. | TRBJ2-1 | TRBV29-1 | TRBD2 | CSVESLAGGYNEQFF | TGCAGCGTTGAAAGCCTAGCGGGGGGGTACAATGAGCAGTTCTTC
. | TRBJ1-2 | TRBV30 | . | CAWSGIYGYTF | TGTGCCTGGAGTGGGATTTATGGCTACACCTTC
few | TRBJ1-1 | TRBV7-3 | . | CASSSGRNTEAFF | TGTGCCAGCAGCTCAGGGAGGAACACTGAAGCTTTCTTT
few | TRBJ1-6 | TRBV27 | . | CASSQRGDSPLHF | TGTGCCAGCTCTCAACGGGGTGATTCACCCCTCCACTTT
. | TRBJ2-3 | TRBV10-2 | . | CASSERAGGTDTQYF | TGCGCCAGCAGTGAGAGGGCAGGAGGCACAGATACGCAGTATTTT
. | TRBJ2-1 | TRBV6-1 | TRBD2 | CASSDSGGASEQFF | TGTGCCAGCAGTGACAGCGGGGGGGCGTCTGAGCAGTTCTTC
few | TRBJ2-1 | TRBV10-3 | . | CAISQASSYNEQFF | TGTGCCATCAGTCAGGCGAGCTCCTACAATGAGCAGTTCTTC
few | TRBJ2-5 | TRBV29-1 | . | CSVEEITQETQYF | TGCAGCGTTGAAGAAATCACACAAGAGACCCAGTACTTC
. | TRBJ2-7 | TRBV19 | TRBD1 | CASGTGVYEQYF | TGTGCCAGTGGGACAGGGGTCTACGAGCAGTACTTC
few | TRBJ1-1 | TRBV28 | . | CASSLIVNTEAFF | TGTGCCAGCAGTTTAATAGTGAACACTGAAGCTTTCTTT
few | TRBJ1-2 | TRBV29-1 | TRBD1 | CSVDPGQGAGYGYTF | TGCAGCGTTGACCCCGGACAGGGGGCGGGGTATGGCTACACCTTC
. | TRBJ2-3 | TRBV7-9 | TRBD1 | CASSSTGGEDTQYF | TGTGCCAGCAGCTCGACAGGGGGCGAGGATACGCAGTATTTT
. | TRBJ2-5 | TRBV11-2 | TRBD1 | CASRSGPIGQGGQETQYF | TGTGCCAGCAGATCGGGCCCAATAGGACAGGGAGGACAAGAGACCCAGTACTTC
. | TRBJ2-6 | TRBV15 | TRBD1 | CATSSRTGRYPGANVLTF | TGTGCCACCAGCTCCCGGACAGGGCGTTATCCTGGGGCCAACGTCCTGACTTTC
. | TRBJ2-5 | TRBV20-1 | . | CSARGGETQYF | TGCAGTGCTAGAGGGGGAGAGACCCAGTACTTC
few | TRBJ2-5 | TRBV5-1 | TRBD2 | CASSLETSGTTETQYF | TGCGCCAGCAGCTTGGAAACCTCCGGGACTACGGAGACCCAGTACTTC
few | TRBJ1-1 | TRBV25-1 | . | CASRSPGIHTEAFF | TGTGCCAGCCGAAGCCCGGGGATTCACACTGAAGCTTTCTTT
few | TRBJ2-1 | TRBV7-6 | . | CASSSTSLNEQFF | TGTGCCAGCAGCTCAACTAGCTTAAATGAGCAGTTCTTC
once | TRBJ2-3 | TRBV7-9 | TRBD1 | CASSQTGGTDTQYF | TGTGCCAGCAGCCAGACAGGGGGCACAGATACGCAGTATTTT
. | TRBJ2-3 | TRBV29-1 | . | CSVILDRDTQYF | TGCAGCGTGATACTAGACCGAGATACGCAGTATTTT
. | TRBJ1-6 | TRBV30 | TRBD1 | CAWSNPRQGDSPLHF | TGTGCCTGGAGTAATCCCCGACAGGGAGATTCACCCCTCCACTTT
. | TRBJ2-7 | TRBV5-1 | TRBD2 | CASSPGGGASSHEQYF | TGCGCCAGCAGCCCTGGCGGGGGGGCCTCAAGCCACGAGCAGTACTTC
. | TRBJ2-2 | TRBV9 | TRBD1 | CASSPLGQGNTGELFF | TGTGCCAGCAGCCCGTTGGGACAGGGGAACACCGGGGAGCTGTTTTTT
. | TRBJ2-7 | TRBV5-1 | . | CASSPGPQYEQYF | TGCGCCAGCAGCCCAGGGCCTCAATACGAGCAGTACTTC
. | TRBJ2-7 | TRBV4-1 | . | CASSQGNYEQYF | TGCGCCAGCAGCCAAGGGAACTACGAGCAGTACTTC
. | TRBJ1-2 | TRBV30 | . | CAWSVLDSYGYTF | TGTGCCTGGAGTGTACTGGACAGCTATGGCTACACCTTC
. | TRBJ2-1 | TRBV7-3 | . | CASSLIRDNEQFF | TGTGCCAGCAGCTTAATCAGGGATAATGAGCAGTTCTTC
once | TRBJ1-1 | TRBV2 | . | CASSDRGDTEAFF | TGTGCCAGCAGTGATCGAGGGGACACTGAAGCTTTCTTT
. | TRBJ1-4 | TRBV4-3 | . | CASSQDRTEKLFF | TGCGCCAGCAGCCAAGATAGGACCGAAAAACTGTTTTTT
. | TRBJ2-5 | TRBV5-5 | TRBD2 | CASSFLAGAQETQYF | TGTGCCAGCAGCTTCCTAGCGGGGGCCCAAGAGACCCAGTACTTC
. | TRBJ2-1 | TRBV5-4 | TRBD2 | CASSAPGTSGGKFF | TGTGCCAGCAGCGCCCCAGGGACTAGCGGGGGGAAGTTCTTC
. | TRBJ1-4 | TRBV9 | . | CASSVEGANEKLFF | TGTGCCAGCAGCGTGGAAGGGGCTAATGAAAAACTGTTTTTT
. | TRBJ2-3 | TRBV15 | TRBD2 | CATQKSGGRTDTQYF | TGTGCCACGCAAAAGAGCGGGGGGCGCACAGATACGCAGTATTTT
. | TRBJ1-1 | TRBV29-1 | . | CSVEIGQGYTEAFF | TGCAGCGTTGAGATAGGGCAGGGGTACACTGAAGCTTTCTTT
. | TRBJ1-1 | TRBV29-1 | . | CSVGPGNTEAFF | TGCAGCGTTGGCCCAGGGAACACTGAAGCTTTCTTT
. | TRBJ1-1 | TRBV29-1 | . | CSIRDRGVITEAFF | TGCAGCATCCGCGACCGGGGCGTAATAACTGAAGCTTTCTTT
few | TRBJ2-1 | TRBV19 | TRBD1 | CATRLDRELYNEQFF | TGTGCGACTCGACTGGACAGGGAACTATACAATGAGCAGTTCTTC
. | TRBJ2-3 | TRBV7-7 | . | CASSPSDTDTQYF | TGTGCCAGCAGTCCTAGCGACACAGATACGCAGTATTTT
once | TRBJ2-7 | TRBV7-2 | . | CASSLSGWGYEQYF | TGTGCCAGCAGCTTATCGGGGTGGGGCTACGAGCAGTACTTC
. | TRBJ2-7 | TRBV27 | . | CASSLIVGGEQYF | TGTGCCAGCAGTTTAATAGTAGGGGGCGAGCAGTACTTC
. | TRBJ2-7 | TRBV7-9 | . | CASSLTRRGGRGYEQYF | TGTGCCAGCAGCTTAACCCGTCGTGGGGGGCGCGGCTACGAGCAGTACTTC
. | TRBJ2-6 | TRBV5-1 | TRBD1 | CASSLPGRGSSGANVLTF | TGCGCCAGCAGCTTACCGGGCAGGGGGTCATCTGGGGCCAACGTCCTGACTTTC
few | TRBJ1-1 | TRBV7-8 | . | CASSLQNTEAFF | TGTGCCAGCAGCTTACAGAACACTGAAGCTTTCTTT
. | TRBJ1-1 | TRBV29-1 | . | CSTDSIGRKHEAFF | TGCAGCACAGACTCCATTGGACGGAAACATGAAGCTTTCTTT
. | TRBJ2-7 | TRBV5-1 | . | CASQQLGAQGGEQYF | TGCGCCAGCCAGCAGCTTGGAGCTCAGGGTGGCGAGCAGTACTTC
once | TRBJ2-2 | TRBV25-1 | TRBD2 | CASSEYRGEAGELFF | TGTGCCAGCAGTGAATATCGGGGGGAGGCCGGGGAGCTGTTTTTT
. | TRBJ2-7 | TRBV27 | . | CASTQTETGPSYEQYF | TGTGCCAGCACCCAGACAGAGACTGGGCCCTCCTACGAGCAGTACTTC
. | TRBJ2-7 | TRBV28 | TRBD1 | CASSSWGQGDTYEQYF | TGTGCCAGCAGTTCATGGGGGCAGGGGGACACCTACGAGCAGTACTTC
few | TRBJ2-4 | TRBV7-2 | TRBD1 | CASSGTANIQYF | TGTGCCAGCAGCGGGACAGCAAACATTCAGTACTTC
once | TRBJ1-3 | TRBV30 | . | CAWDRTVNSGNTIYF | TGTGCCTGGGATAGGACGGTAAACTCTGGAAACACCATATATTTT
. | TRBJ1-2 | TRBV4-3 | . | CASSQDMRSGYTF | TGCGCCAGCAGCCAAGATATGAGAAGCGGCTACACCTTC
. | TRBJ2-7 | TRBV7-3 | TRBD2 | CASSSSGGYEQYF | TGTGCCAGCAGCTCTAGCGGAGGGTACGAGCAGTACTTC
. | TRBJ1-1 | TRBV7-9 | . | CASSSQGNTEAFF | TGTGCCAGCAGTAGTCAGGGGAACACTGAAGCTTTCTTT
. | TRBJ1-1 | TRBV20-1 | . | CSASRGPEAFF | TGCAGTGCTAGTCGGGGTCCCGAAGCTTTCTTT
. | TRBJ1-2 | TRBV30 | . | CAWSVDLGYTF | TGTGCCTGGAGTGTTGACCTTGGCTACACCTTC
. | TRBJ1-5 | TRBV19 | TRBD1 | CASSPAGQGSQPQHF | TGTGCCAGTAGTCCAGCGGGACAGGGGTCTCAGCCCCAGCATTTT
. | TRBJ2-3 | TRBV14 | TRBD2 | CASSQDPSISSGTQYF | TGTGCCAGCAGCCAAGATCCCTCTATATCTAGCGGTACGCAGTATTTT
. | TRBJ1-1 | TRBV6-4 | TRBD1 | CASSDLPLSDRRRYF | TGTGCCAGCAGTGATCTCCCGCTGTCGGACAGGCGCAGATACTTT